This TCR beta chain was recovered during a study of T cell repertoires in cytomegalovirus infection. Study context: Recently identified HLA-C-restricted CMV epitopes were used, and well-studied HLA-B-restricted CMV epitopes were used as well. Public TCR beta signatures provided an indication of both CMV infection and a matching HLA type. Overall study results and limits: Clonotype analysis showed dominance of the ex vivo response by HLA-C-restricted CMV-specific TCR beta clonotypes.

Germline assignment: CDR1 DFQATT and CDR2 SNEGSKA (reference sequence). The CDR3 length is 12 residues. Deletions cut 3 bases from V and 1 base from J, with 6 bases between. Concerning this clonotype: Its antigen is not identified.

Each CDR3 protein is one row after TCRdb ran MiXCR on the reads. The sample lists 200,000 to 250,000 distinct CDR3 sequences, about 40% occurring once. This TCR came from a human donor in good health (CMV status not recorded). Some clones in this sample may be carry-over from other donors' samples. The chain combines TRBV20-1 with TRBJ1-2; D remains unclear. The starting material was CD8+ T cells from cultured PBMCs, obtained from culture after CMV antigen stimulation. CDR3 bases: TGCAGTGCTAGCCCCTTTAACTATGGCTACACCTTC. This codes for CSASPFNYGYTF.